This T cell receptor beta chain was recovered during a study of regulatory T cells in long-lasting Graves disease. Study-level findings and limits: Investigators studied peripheral blood only, not thyroid tissue.

Regarding time point: newly diagnosed GD, antithyroid drugs for less than 3 months. Following extraction of RNA from PBMCs, that RNA was used to make the TCR library. In building TCR beta libraries, iRepertoire HTBI primers were used together with Arm-PCR of CDR3 regions. Authors' methods: Analysis of the samples identified over 60 TRBV and 13 to 15 TRBJ segments. TCRdb re-called the multiplex PCR reads with MiXCR, one entry per CDR3 protein. None of the V and J calls come from the authors' own analysis; TCRdb made them. The table has 360,000 or so distinct CDR3 sequences, about a sixth seen once. Note on this clonotype: The antigen remains undetermined.

Per the germline V gene, CDR1 is MDHEN and CDR2 is SYDVKM. Trimming cost V 8 bases and J 5 bases, with 19 bases left between them. The CDR3 runs to 14 residues. These records were also assigned to another study, of T cells in Graves' hyperthyroidism and ophthalmopathy. As that report states: Hyperthyroidism of Graves' type that showed no ophthalmopathy progression within 18 months was stable. Any patient presenting with uncontrolled infection, other autoimmune disease, pregnancy or lactation was left out.

The chain carries TRBV28 and TRBJ2-7; D possibly matches TRBD1 or TRBD2 (5 bases each). The clonotype was recovered from a man aged 35 to 55 with Graves disease. Sequencing was performed on peripheral blood mononuclear cells (PBMCs), taken at new diagnosis, from a patient treated with antithyroid drugs. The CDR3 here is CASQYPGRKDEQYF. The CDR3 region has the DNA TGTGCCAGCCAATACCCGGGGCGCAAGGACGAGCAGTACTTC.